This T cell receptor (beta chain) was sequenced for a study of response to subunit inactivated influenza vaccine. For this clonotype: What it binds is not known.

Regarding the study as a whole: Authors suggested each seasonal influenza vaccination recruits few new T cells.

Germline V gene lookup returns CDR1 DFQATT and CDR2 SNEGSKA (reference sequence). Trimming took 3 bases from V and 2 from J, leaving 20 bases between them. The CDR3 is 17 residues long. Each CDR3 protein is one row after TCRdb ran MiXCR on the RT-PCR reads. The repertoire holds about 540,000 distinct CDR3 sequences, with roughly 23% as singletons. These same data were also listed under a study on T cells expressing NK-cell markers. From that paper: Making the TCR beta cDNA relied on 5'RACE template switching with UMIs. It was from sorted CD3+CD56+NKG2C+, CD3+CD56+NKG2C- and CD3+CD56-NKG2C+ T cells that TCR beta repertoires came. The study found dominant NKG2C+ clonotypes at about 1.0-8% of CD8+ T cells in six donors. Topping the CD3+CD56-NKG2C+ fraction as well were these clonotypes, in several donors.

Sample: CD4+ T cells sorted from PBMCs, taken 11 to 12 days after vaccination. The sequence was obtained from a middle-aged man who received an inactivated influenza vaccine. The J gene is TRBJ1-5, the V gene TRBV20-1; D is ambiguous. The CDR3 is CSARVGGFERGNQPQHF. CDR3 coding DNA: TGCAGTGCTAGGGTAGGCGGGTTCGAGCGTGGCAATCAGCCCCAGCATTTT.